A selection of T cell receptor beta chains follows, all from one sample in a study of T cells in Graves' hyperthyroidism and ophthalmopathy. TCRdb ran MiXCR on the multiplex PCR reads and lists one entry per CDR3 protein. The sample carries about 560,000 distinct CDR3 sequences, 16% recorded once. Sequencing was done on a sample of blood. Receptor source: a woman younger than 35 with Graves' hyperthyroidism. Both conserved end residues are part of each CDR3. D genes are given only for firm matches. Size is stated for part of the rows, as once, few or many counts, or as a class when the clone is expanded.

d_gene	abundance	v_gene	j_gene	CDR3nt	CDR3aa
NA	NA	TRBV25-1	TRBJ2-5	TGTGCCAGCAGTGATATCGCAGGGGAGACCCAGTACTTC	CASSDIAGETQYF
NA	many	TRBV28	TRBJ1-1	TGTGCCAGCCGAGGCGCCCCCTCGGGGACTGAAGCTTTCTTT	CASRGAPSGTEAFF
NA	many	TRBV28	TRBJ1-1	TGTGCCAGCGCTTCAGGGAGGGAGAACACTGAAGCTTTCTTT	CASASGRENTEAFF
NA	NA	TRBV3-1	TRBJ2-6	TGTGCCAGCAGCCAAGATCTAAGGGCTTGGGCCAACGTCCTGACTTTC	CASSQDLRAWANVLTF
NA	NA	TRBV7-2	TRBJ2-5	TGTGCCAGCAGCTTATATCCAGGGGCAGAGACCCAGTACTTC	CASSLYPGAETQYF
TRBD1	many	TRBV28	TRBJ2-4	TGTGCCAGCAGTGTCCTTGGACAGGGGATTTACAACATTCAGTACTTC	CASSVLGQGIYNIQYF
NA	NA	TRBV27	TRBJ2-7	TGTGCCAGCAAACTCGGGGGAGCGGGCGCCCCCCACGAGCAGTACTTC	CASKLGGAGAPHEQYF
NA	many	TRBV6-1	TRBJ1-1	TGTGCCAGCATCAGAAACACTGAAGCTTTCTTT	CASIRNTEAFF
NA	many	TRBV20-1	TRBJ1-1	TGCAGTGCCAGCCGCGGGGGGGGAGCTGAAGCTTTCTTT	CSASRGGGAEAFF
TRBD2	NA	TRBV7-9	TRBJ2-5	TGTGCCAGCAGCCCGCAGGGACTAGCGGGATTTGGGACCCAGTACTTC	CASSPQGLAGFGTQYF
NA	few	TRBV6-2/TRBV6-3	TRBJ2-7	TGTGCCAGCAGTCCCTCGGGACATTTGGAGCAGTACTTC	CASSPSGHLEQYF
NA	few	TRBV3-1	TRBJ2-1	TGTGCCAGCAGCCACCGTTCGGGGCAGGGATCCTACAATGAGCAGTTCTTC	CASSHRSGQGSYNEQFF
NA	NA	TRBV20-1	TRBJ1-6	TGCAGTGCTAGAGAATCTAGTAATTCACCCCTCCACTTT	CSARESSNSPLHF
TRBD2	many	TRBV12-3/TRBV12-4	TRBJ2-7	TGTGCCAGCAGGCCCGGACTAGCGCTAAGCGAGCAGTACTTC	CASRPGLALSEQYF
TRBD1	many	TRBV6-1	TRBJ1-2	TGTGCCAGCACCGAGGGACAGGAGTACTATGGCTACACCTTC	CASTEGQEYYGYTF
TRBD2	NA	TRBV4-3	TRBJ2-3	TGCGCCAGCAGCCAAGATCCCCCTAGCGGGAGCACAGATACGCAGTATTTT	CASSQDPPSGSTDTQYF
NA	many	TRBV3-1	TRBJ1-1	TGTGCCAGCAGCCTGATAGAAGCTTTCTTT	CASSLIEAFF
NA	many	TRBV6-1	TRBJ1-2	TGTGCCAGCAGTGAAGTGAATGAGGGGCATGGCTACACCTTC	CASSEVNEGHGYTF
TRBD2	many	TRBV7-2	TRBJ2-3	TGTGCCAGCAGCGCCGGACTAGTATGGATCACAGATACGCAGTATTTT	CASSAGLVWITDTQYF
NA	many	TRBV2	TRBJ2-5	TGTGCCAGCAGTTTACGGGTCCTTAACTATGGGTACTTC	CASSLRVLNYGYF
NA	few	TRBV5-5	TRBJ1-2	TGTGCCAGCAGCGAGGGACACCCACAGGGCTACACCTTC	CASSEGHPQGYTF
NA	NA	TRBV18	TRBJ1-3	TGTGCCAGCTCACCACTAGCCGAGGGGATCTCTGGAAACACCATATATTTT	CASSPLAEGISGNTIYF